What follows describes a single TCR beta chain. Its specificity is not known. This specimen comes from a study of cytomegalovirus exposure and HLA in healthy donors. Turning to the study itself: The study placed less than 90% of its approximately 400 genotyped donors in the Caucasian-associated ancestry cluster. Study-wide results and limits: Accounts indicate the classifier identified cytomegalovirus status with strong specificity and sensitivity. Among TCR sequences, most were rare, though some public TCRs appeared in many donors.

With 60 Vbeta and 13 Jbeta primers, the PCR was carried out. Generated by immunoSEQ multiplex PCR, the TCRdb table keeps only in-frame clones and is missing some. This sample yields under 95,000 clones, of which roughly 73% are seen a single time; over 2% belongs to the top ten. The TCR sequence derives from a man aged 35-49 years in good health and CMV-seronegative. Source material: PBMCs.

CDR3 nucleotides: TGTGCCTGGAAGGACAGCTATTCCTCTGGAAACACCATATATTTT. It translates to CAWKDSYSSGNTIYF. The chain uses TRBV30 and TRBJ1-3; D is perhaps TRBD1 (6 bases). This CDR3 has 15 residues. Deletions cut 4 bases from V and 0 bases from J, with 13 bases between. Germline CDR1 and CDR2: GTSNPN and SVGIG (reference sequence).